One sample yielded the 12 T cell receptor beta chains listed below, sequenced in a study of T cell clonotyping in hematopoietic cell transplantation (dated by TCRdb to the early 2020s). What the time point label conveys for this sample: recipient sample about 28 days before transplant, after cytoreduction. Receptor libraries were prepared by the immunoSEQ multiplex PCR assay. TCRdb holds this immuneACCESS table with in-frame rearrangements only. Some clones are missing; in checked studies, unresolved V genes explain under half, and the rest has no known cause. This sample gives about 9,200 clones in total; roughly nine tenths of them show up just once. The ten largest clones capture about 26% of the sample. Sequenced material: peripheral blood mononuclear cells, taken before stem cell transplant. The receptors come from a woman aged 60-75 years with acute myeloid leukemia. Some clones in this sample may be carry-over from other donors' samples.

J is TRBJ2-3 and V is TRBV27; 7 nucleotides align to TRBD2. The CDR3 contains 14 residues. CDR1 and CDR2 (germline): MNHEY, SMNVEV (reference sequence). J gave up 3 bases and V 5 bases, and 5 bases lay outside the gene matches. CDR3 DNA: TGTGCCAGCAGTGGCGGGAGCGTGACAGATACGCAGTATTTT. Protein sequence: CASSGGSVTDTQYF.

The chain recombines TRBV28 with TRBJ2-7; 8 nucleotides match TRBD1. CDR1 and CDR2 from the germline V gene are MDHEN and SYDVKM. V shed 4 bases, J shed 3 bases, and the junction held 14 bases outside the gene matches. This CDR3 region has 17 residues. As DNA, the CDR3 is TGTGCCAGCAGTTCACCTTTAGACAGGGGCTCCCTCTACGAGCAGTACTTC. Translating gives CASSSPLDRGSLYEQYF.

The V gene is TRBV27, the J gene TRBJ2-2, with 9 bases that match TRBD2. The CDR3 runs to 16 residues. Trimming took 6 bases from V and 3 from J; bases not matched to a gene: 8. CDR1 is MNHEY and CDR2 is SMNVEV in the germline V gene (reference sequence). The CDR3 nucleotides are TGTGCCAGCAGGCCCATGACTAGCGGATACACCGGGGAGCTGTTTTTT. Protein product: CASRPMTSGYTGELFF.

The chain links TRBV6-1 to TRBJ1-5; D unresolved. Deletions cut 2 bases from V and 12 bases from J, with 11 bases between. Germline V gives CDR1 MNHNS, CDR2 SASEGT. The CDR3 runs to 12 residues. The CDR3 here is CASSEMGGLQHF. CDR3 bases: TGTGCCAGCAGTGAAATGGGAGGGCTCCAGCATTTT.

This chain connects TRBV29-1 to TRBJ2-2; TRBD1 matches 11 bases. Looked up from germline, CDR1 is SQVTM and CDR2 is ANQGSEA. The CDR3 is 15 amino acids. The ends lost 7 bases at V and 2 bases at J; junction bases unmatched: 6. This CDR3 reads CSAGQGAINTGELFF. CDR3 sequence (DNA): TGCAGCGCCGGACAGGGGGCCATAAACACCGGGGAGCTGTTTTTT.

The V and J genes are TRBV14 and TRBJ1-1; the D gene is possibly TRBD1 (5 bases). This CDR3 has 15 amino acids. V was pared by 0 bases and J by 7 bases, with 15 bases between. The germline gives CDR1 SGHDN, CDR2 FVKESK. CDR3 residues: CASSQESGTGFEAFF. Written as DNA, the CDR3 is TGTGCCAGCAGCCAAGAATCCGGGACGGGCTTTGAAGCTTTCTTT.

V is TRBV10-2 and J is TRBJ2-3, with 10 bases matching TRBD2. This CDR3 has 16 residues. Germline CDR1 reads WSHSY; CDR2 reads SAAADI. Unmatched junction bases numbered 8, after V lost 3 bases and J lost 5 bases. The CDR3 loop is CASSDPLAGDGDTQYF. CDR3 sequence (DNA): TGCGCCAGCAGTGACCCGCTAGCGGGAGACGGAGATACGCAGTATTTT.

The rearrangement links TRBV7-9 to TRBJ2-1; 9 positions match TRBD2. Per the germline V gene, CDR1 is SEHNR and CDR2 is FQNEAQ (reference sequence). V was clipped by 5 bases and J by 5 bases; unmatched bases: 7. The CDR3 sequence is 15 residues long. CDR3 sequence reads: CASSVPGLANNEQFF. The CDR3 DNA follows: TGTGCCAGCAGCGTCCCGGGACTAGCCAACAATGAGCAGTTCTTC.

The chain recombines TRBV18 with TRBJ2-6; D unclear. The germline V and J ends were trimmed by 3 bases and 0 bases, with 12 bases remaining between them. Germline V gene sequence: CDR1 KGHSH, CDR2 LQKENI. The CDR3 is 17 amino acids. For the CDR3, the DNA is TGTGCCAGCTCACCTGGGTCCCTCTACTCTGGGGCCAACGTCCTGACTTTC. This translates into CASSPGSLYSGANVLTF.

This chain uses TRBV9 with TRBJ1-2; the match to TRBD1 covers 9 bases. There are 13 residues in the CDR3. In germline, CDR1 is SGDLS, CDR2 YYNGEE. V shed 3 bases, J shed 6 bases, and the junction held 3 bases outside the gene matches. This CDR3 is CASSEDRGHGYTF. In DNA form, the CDR3 reads TGTGCCAGCAGCGAGGACAGGGGTCATGGCTACACCTTC.

This clone was found once. The V gene is TRBV19, the J gene TRBJ1-1; D gene unclear. Looked up from germline, CDR1 is LNHDA and CDR2 is SQIVND (reference sequence). V was clipped by 1 base and J by 2 bases, with 5 bases between them. This CDR3 is built from 13 residues. CDR3 loop: CASSIALNTEAFF. The CDR3 bases are TGTGCCAGTAGTATAGCACTCAACACTGAAGCTTTCTTT.

The genes are TRBV18 and TRBJ2-2, with D hard to call. The CDR3 contains 15 residues. V gave up 9 bases and J gave up 0 bases, with 14 bases separating them. Germline-derived CDR1 and CDR2 are KGHSH and LQKENI. The CDR3 sequence: CASSFRVTNTGELFF. The CDR3 DNA reads TGTGCCAGTTCCTTTCGGGTTACGAACACCGGGGAGCTGTTTTTT. The full variable domain, in which reference TRBV18 and TRBJ2-2 provide the parts outside the CDR3, is NAGVMQNPRHLVRRRGQEARLRCSPMKGHSHVYWYRQLPEEGLKFMVYLQKENIIDESGMPKERFSAEFPKEGPSILRIQQVVRGDSAAYFCASSFRVTNTGELFFGEGSRLTVL.